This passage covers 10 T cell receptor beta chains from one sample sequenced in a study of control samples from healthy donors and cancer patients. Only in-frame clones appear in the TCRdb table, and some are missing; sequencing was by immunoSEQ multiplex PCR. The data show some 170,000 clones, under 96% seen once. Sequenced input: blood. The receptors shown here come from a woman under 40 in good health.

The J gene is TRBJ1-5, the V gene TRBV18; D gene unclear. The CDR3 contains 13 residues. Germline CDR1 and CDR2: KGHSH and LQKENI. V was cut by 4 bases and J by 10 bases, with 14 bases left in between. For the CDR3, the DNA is TGTGCCAGCTCACTGGGCCAGGAGGTCCCCCAGCATTTT. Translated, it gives CASSLGQEVPQHF.

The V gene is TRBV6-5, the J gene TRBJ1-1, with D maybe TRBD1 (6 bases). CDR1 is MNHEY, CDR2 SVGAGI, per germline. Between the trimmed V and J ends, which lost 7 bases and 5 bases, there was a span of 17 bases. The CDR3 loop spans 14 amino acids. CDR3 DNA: TGTGCCAGCAAGACCGGACAGTCCGTAACTGAAGCTTTCTTT. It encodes CASKTGQSVTEAFF.

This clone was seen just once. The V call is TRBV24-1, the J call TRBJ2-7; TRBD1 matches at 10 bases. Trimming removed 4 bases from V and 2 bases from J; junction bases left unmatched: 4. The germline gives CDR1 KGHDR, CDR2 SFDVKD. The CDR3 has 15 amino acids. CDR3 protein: CATSDGQGVTYEQYF. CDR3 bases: TGTGCCACCAGTGACGGACAGGGGGTGACCTACGAGCAGTACTTC.

DNA for the CDR3: TGTGCCAGCAGTAGGGCGAACACCGGGGAGCTGTTTTTT. Translation gives CASSRANTGELFF. V gene TRBV6-5 combines with J gene TRBJ2-2; D is unresolved. The CDR3 runs 13 residues. From germline, CDR1 is MNHEY and CDR2 SVGAGI. Trimming left V 5 bases short and J 0 bases short, with 4 bases between.

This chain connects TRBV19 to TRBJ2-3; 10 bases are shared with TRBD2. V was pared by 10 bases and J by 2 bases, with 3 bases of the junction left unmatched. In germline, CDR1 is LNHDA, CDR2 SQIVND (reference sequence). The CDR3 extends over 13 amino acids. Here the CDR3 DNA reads TGTGCCACTGGGACTAGCGACACAGATACGCAGTATTTT. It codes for CATGTSDTDTQYF.

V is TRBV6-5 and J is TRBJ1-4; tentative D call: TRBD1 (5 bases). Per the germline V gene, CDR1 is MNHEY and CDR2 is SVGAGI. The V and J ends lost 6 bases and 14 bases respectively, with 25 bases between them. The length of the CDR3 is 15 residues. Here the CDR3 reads CASSDSLDSTQGLFF. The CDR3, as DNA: TGTGCCAGCAGCGATTCGTTAGACAGCACTCAAGGTCTGTTTTTT.

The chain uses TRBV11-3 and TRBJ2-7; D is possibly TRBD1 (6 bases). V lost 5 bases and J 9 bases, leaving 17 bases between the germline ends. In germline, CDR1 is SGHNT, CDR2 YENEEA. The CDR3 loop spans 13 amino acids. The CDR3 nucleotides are TGTGCCAGCAGCCAATACGGGGACACTGTGCAGTACTTC. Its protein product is CASSQYGDTVQYF.

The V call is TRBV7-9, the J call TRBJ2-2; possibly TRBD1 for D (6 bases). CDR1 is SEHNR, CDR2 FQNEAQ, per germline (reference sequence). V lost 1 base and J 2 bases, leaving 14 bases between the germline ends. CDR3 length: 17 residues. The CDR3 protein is CASSLGWQGRNTGELFF. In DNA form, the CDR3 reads TGTGCCAGCAGCTTAGGTTGGCAGGGGCGCAACACCGGGGAGCTGTTTTTT. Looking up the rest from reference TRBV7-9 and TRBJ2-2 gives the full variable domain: DTGVSQNPRHKITKRGQNVTFRCDPISEHNRLYWYRQTLGQGPEFLTYFQNEAQLEKSRLLSDRFSAERPKGSFSTLEIQRTEQGDSAMYLCASSLGWQGRNTGELFFGEGSRLTVL.

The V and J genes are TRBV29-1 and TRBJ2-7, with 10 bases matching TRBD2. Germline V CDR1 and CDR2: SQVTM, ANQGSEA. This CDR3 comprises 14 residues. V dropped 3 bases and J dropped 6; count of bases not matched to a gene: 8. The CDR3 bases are TGCAGCGTTGAGGAAAGCGGGAGGGCCCGCGAGCAGTACTTC. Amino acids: CSVEESGRAREQYF.

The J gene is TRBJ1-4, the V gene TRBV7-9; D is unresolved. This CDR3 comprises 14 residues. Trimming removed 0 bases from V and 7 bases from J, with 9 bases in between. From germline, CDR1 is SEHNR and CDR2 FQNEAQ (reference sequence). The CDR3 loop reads CASSLAGSGEKLFF. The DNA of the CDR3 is TGTGCCAGCAGCTTAGCGGGATCGGGTGAAAAACTGTTTTTT.